This T cell receptor beta chain was profiled in a study of metastatic and nonmetastatic thyroid tumors. Study-level information: Malignant thyroid and benign thyroid patients provided blood and tumor or nodule tissue whose repertoires were compared.

Study-wide points: Reports indicated that malignant thyroid tumors showed significantly higher TCR beta diversity than benign nodules did, in blood and tumor.

The V gene's germline CDR1 is SQVTM and CDR2 ANQGSEA. Trimming removed 6 bases from V and 3 bases from J; junction bases left unmatched: 4. The CDR3 spans 12 residues. No treatment had been given to any patient before thyroid surgery. In its sample, this clone was seen many times. What it binds is unknown. Per the original data handling: CDR3 differences across clinicopathological groups were used to build a distant-metastasis classifier for papillary thyroid cancer. TCRdb re-called the PCR reads with MiXCR. TCRdb, rather than the study authors, made the V and J calls. The sample yields 15,000 to 20,000 clones, roughly 29% seen once.

The source material was tumor tissue. The receptor was derived from a male donor with papillary thyroid cancer or a benign thyroid nodule (not recorded which). Some clones in this sample may be carry-over from other donors' samples. J is TRBJ2-7 and V is TRBV29-1, with TRBD2 matching over 8 bases. The CDR3 coding sequence is TGCAGCGTAGCCGGGACTAGCTACGAGCAGTACTTC. This encodes CSVAGTSYEQYF.